This TCR beta chain was found in a study of blood T cell repertoires in COVID-19. There are 15 residues in the CDR3. V lost 5 bases to trimming and J lost 3 bases; unmatched junction nucleotides: 7. The germline V gene encodes CDR1 SGHNT and CDR2 YYREEE (reference sequence). Libraries were prepared by immunoSEQ multiplex PCR; TCRdb keeps only in-frame clonotypes and omits some of them. The data contain 200,000 to 250,000 clones, around nine tenths of them singletons. This receptor was taken from a woman aged 45-60 years who had recovered from COVID-19. The sample taken for sequencing was PBMCs or T cells enriched from blood (not recorded which). The chain carries TRBV5-4 and TRBJ2-5; 10 bases are a match to TRBD1. CDR3 nucleotides: TGTGCCAGCAGACTTAGGACAGGGGGGGAAGAGACCCAGTACTTC. Translation gives CASRLRTGGEETQYF.